The 13 T cell receptor beta chains presented below share a single source sample, sequenced in a study of blood T cell repertoires in COVID-19. TCRdb keeps only in-frame clones here, not all; method: immunoSEQ multiplex PCR. Of approximately 110,000 clones listed, 65% to 80% were seen once; the top ten hold just under 20%. Sequenced input: peripheral blood. These TCRs come from a woman aged 70-85 years with acute or convalescent COVID-19.

This chain links TRBV19 with TRBJ1-2, with D perhaps TRBD1 (5 bases). The CDR3 sequence is 11 residues long. V was shortened by 10 bases and J by 5 bases, with 11 bases between the two germline ends. Germline V gives CDR1 LNHDA, CDR2 SQIVND (reference sequence). The CDR3 sequence: CATQESYGYTF. CDR3 coding DNA: TGTGCCACACAGGAATCATATGGCTACACCTTC.

J is TRBJ2-1 and V is TRBV27; 9 positions agree with TRBD1. The CDR3 extends over 16 amino acids. V was pared by 0 bases and J by 6 bases, with 6 bases of the junction left unmatched. CDR1 is MNHEY, CDR2 SMNVEV, per germline (reference sequence). The CDR3 nucleotides are TGTGCCAGCAGTTTATCGTCCGGGACAGGGAGCAATGAGCAGTTCTTC. Amino acids: CASSLSSGTGSNEQFF.

This chain connects TRBV11-3 to TRBJ2-2; tentative D call: TRBD2 (6 bases). The V end was cut by 1 base, the J end by 5 bases, with 11 bases between. CDR3 size: 15 residues. Germline assignment: CDR1 SGHNT and CDR2 YENEEA. CDR3 DNA: TGTGCCAGCAGCTTAGCCCTGGGGGGAACCGGGGAGCTGTTTTTT. This sequence encodes CASSLALGGTGELFF. The full variable domain, in which reference TRBV11-3 and TRBJ2-2 provide the parts outside the CDR3, is EAGVVQSPRYKIIEKKQPVAFWCNPISGHNTLYWYLQNLGQGPELLIRYENEEAVDDSQLPKDRFSAERLKGVDSTLKIQPAELGDSAVYLCASSLALGGTGELFFGEGSRLTVL.

This clone has just one count. This chain links TRBV14 with TRBJ1-4; TRBD1 matches at 7 bases. Germline lookup yields CDR1 SGHDN and CDR2 FVKESK. The length of the CDR3 is 15 residues. Trimming removed 3 bases from V and 4 bases from J; junction bases left unmatched: 5. The CDR3: CASSHAGQLNEKLFF. The CDR3 nucleotides are TGTGCCAGCAGCCACGCGGGACAGCTTAATGAAAAACTGTTTTTT.

The chain has TRBV3-1 (or the pseudogene TRBV3-2) and TRBJ1-1; D is unresolved. Germline-derived CDR1 and CDR2 are LGHDT and YNNKEL (reference sequence). Deletions cut 4 bases from V and 1 base from J, with 7 bases between. The CDR3 covers 13 residues. The CDR3 DNA reads TGTGCCAGCAGCCCCGGGTCGAACACTGAAGCTTTCTTT. Translation: CASSPGSNTEAFF.

The chain employs TRBV5-8 and TRBJ2-7; 13 bases map to TRBD2. V trimming: 10 bases; J trimming: 3 bases; junction bases outside the gene matches: 13. Germline-derived CDR1 and CDR2 are SGHTS and YDEGEE. The CDR3 loop spans 16 amino acids. CDR3 sequence: CADTPGRTSGSYEQYF. CDR3 DNA: TGTGCCGACACTCCGGGCAGGACTAGCGGGAGCTACGAGCAGTACTTC.

The V gene is TRBV2, the J gene TRBJ1-5; D might be TRBD1 (6 bases). The CDR3 sequence is 11 residues long. Germline CDR1 SNHLY, CDR2 FYNNEI. Trimming shortened V by 4 bases and J by 12 bases, and 10 bases separated the two germline ends. CDR3: CASSAQGYQHF. The DNA of the CDR3 is TGTGCCAGCAGTGCACAGGGCTACCAGCATTTT.

This clone was detected only once. The rearrangement joins TRBV18 to TRBJ1-6, with D maybe TRBD1 (5 bases). The ends were cut back, 0 bases at V and 6 bases at J, with 9 bases in the middle. Germline lookup yields CDR1 KGHSH and CDR2 LQKENI. The CDR3 runs 15 residues. CDR3 protein: CASSPPQGTNSPLHF. For the CDR3, the DNA is TGTGCCAGCTCACCACCCCAGGGAACTAATTCACCCCTCCACTTT.

V gene TRBV27 combines with J gene TRBJ2-5; 10 bases are a match to TRBD2. Germline loops: CDR1 MNHEY, CDR2 SMNVEV (reference sequence). The V and J ends lost 4 bases and 13 bases, in that order; junction bases with no gene match: 9. This CDR3 region has 13 residues. CDR3 loop: CASSSRLAGGLYF. The CDR3 DNA sequence: TGTGCCAGCAGTTCCAGATTAGCGGGGGGCCTGTACTTC.

This clone came up once. The gene calls are TRBV5-1 and TRBJ1-1; D gene uncertain. This CDR3 comprises 13 residues. V was trimmed by 4 bases and J by 3 bases, leaving 10 bases between them. CDR1 and CDR2 (germline): SGHRS, YFSETQ. The CDR3 sequence: CASSVSGDTEAFF. The DNA of the CDR3 is TGCGCCAGCAGCGTATCCGGGGACACTGAAGCTTTCTTT.

The rearrangement uses TRBV12-5 and TRBJ2-3, with TRBD1 matching 7 bases. Per germline, CDR1 LGHNT and CDR2 FRNRAP. The CDR3 covers 12 residues. With V trimmed by 5 bases and J by 7 bases, 3 bases remained unmatched. The CDR3 sequence: CASGRDSNTQYF. The DNA for the CDR3 is TGTGCTAGTGGTCGGGACAGTAATACGCAGTATTTT.

A few counts support this clone. The gene calls are TRBV28 and TRBJ1-2, with 8 bases identical to TRBD1. CDR1 MDHEN and CDR2 SYDVKM come from the germline V gene. The CDR3 spans 14 residues. V was clipped by 6 bases and J by 4 bases; unmatched bases: 7. This CDR3 reads CASSPNRGIYGYTF. In DNA form, the CDR3 reads TGTGCCAGCAGCCCAAACAGGGGGATCTATGGCTACACCTTC.

This clone was seen only a few times. This chain joins TRBV12-3 or TRBV12-4 and TRBJ1-1; 9 bases fit TRBD1. The CDR3 length is 13 residues. V lost 6 bases to trimming and J lost 6 bases; unmatched junction nucleotides: 5. The chain's CDR3 is CASSPRDRAEAFF. CDR3 nucleotide sequence: TGTGCCAGCAGCCCTAGGGACAGGGCTGAAGCTTTCTTT.